This is a list of T cell receptor beta chains from one sample in a study of graft-versus-host responses after intestinal transplantation. Their antigens remain unidentified. Measured with immunoSEQ multiplex PCR; TCRdb has only the in-frame clones, and not every one. The profile covers about 110,000 clones, with around 93% appearing a single time and about 0.51% taken by the ten largest. The sequencing here drew on unstimulated CD8+ T cells sorted from spleen or lymph node cells, taken before intestinal transplant. The receptors shown here come from a human donor who received an intestinal transplant. CDR3s include the opening cysteine and the closing phenylalanine or tryptophan. D genes are given only for firm matches. Clone size is not always given. Where it is, it says once, few, many or a class for expanded clones.

J	D	size	V	DNA	CDR3
TRBJ1-5	.	once	TRBV7-6	TGTGCCAGCAAGCTTAGGGGTAGGAGGGCCATAGGCAATCAGCCCCAGCATTTT	CASKLRGRRAIGNQPQHF
TRBJ2-1	TRBD2	.	TRBV7-9	TGTGCCAGCAGCTTAGAGCGGGAGGGCCCCCTCTTC	CASSLEREGPLF
TRBJ2-3	TRBD2	.	TRBV7-7	TGTGCTAGCAGCTTAGGGGGACTAGCGGGAGCAGATACGCAGTATTTT	CASSLGGLAGADTQYF
TRBJ1-2	.	.	TRBV11-2	TGTGCCAGCAGCCACAACAGCGTCCTCTATGGCTACACCTTC	CASSHNSVLYGYTF
TRBJ1-5	.	.	TRBV6-5	TGTGCCAGCAGACCTGGGGCGGGGCACAATCAGCCCCAGCATTTT	CASRPGAGHNQPQHF
TRBJ1-1	.	.	TRBV27	TGTGCCAGCAGTCGGACTGCTAACACTGAAGCTTTCTTT	CASSRTANTEAFF
TRBJ2-4	.	.	TRBV19	TGTGCCAGCCTCAACATTCAGTACTTC	CASLNIQYF
TRBJ2-7	.	.	TRBV27	TGTGCCAGCAGTTTATCCAACGGGCGAGTGAACGAGCAGTACTTC	CASSLSNGRVNEQYF
TRBJ2-7	TRBD2	.	TRBV27	TGTGCCAGCAGCTATACTAGCGGGAACCCCTACGAGCAGTACTTC	CASSYTSGNPYEQYF
TRBJ1-2	TRBD1	.	TRBV14	TGTGCCAGCAGCCAAGGCCTGACAGGGACCTCCTATGGCTACACCTTC	CASSQGLTGTSYGYTF
TRBJ1-2	.	.	TRBV5-1	TGCGCCAGCAGCTTGGATCCAGGGGACAAGTACTATGGCTACACCTTC	CASSLDPGDKYYGYTF
TRBJ2-1	.	.	TRBV13	TGTGCCAGCAGATGGACAGGAGCGGGACCCTACAATGAGCAGTTCTTC	CASRWTGAGPYNEQFF
TRBJ2-1	TRBD2	.	TRBV6-5	TGTGCCAGCAGTTTTATAGCGGGTCCCTACAATGAGCAGTTCTTC	CASSFIAGPYNEQFF
TRBJ2-3	TRBD1	.	TRBV28	TGTGCCAGCAGTTTATTGACAGGGGGAACAGATACGCAGTATTTT	CASSLLTGGTDTQYF
TRBJ1-2	TRBD1	.	TRBV18	TGTGCCAGCTCGGTGGACAGGGGTTCACATGGCTACACCTTC	CASSVDRGSHGYTF
TRBJ1-2	.	.	TRBV10-1	TGCGCCAGCAGGGTTATAGTGCTACCCTTCTATGGCTACACCTTC	CASRVIVLPFYGYTF
TRBJ2-7	TRBD1	once	TRBV6-5	TGTGCCAGCGAACAGGGGACCTACGAGCAGTACTTC	CASEQGTYEQYF
TRBJ2-7	.	.	TRBV18	TGTGCCAGCTCACCCGGAGCAGGACTGGGAACCTACGAGCAGTACTTC	CASSPGAGLGTYEQYF
TRBJ2-7	.	.	TRBV5-6	TGTGCCAGCAGCCCGGGACGGTCTACCTACGAGCAGTACTTC	CASSPGRSTYEQYF
TRBJ2-2	TRBD2	.	TRBV6-5	TGTGCCAGCAGTTGGACTAGCGGAGCCACCGGGGAGCTGTTTTTT	CASSWTSGATGELFF
TRBJ2-5	TRBD2	.	TRBV6-5	TGTGCCAGCAGTTACTCGTCTAGCGGGAGGGCGGAGACCCAGTACTTC	CASSYSSSGRAETQYF
TRBJ2-1	TRBD1	.	TRBV27	TGTGCCAGCTCCGGGACAGGTTACAATGAGCAGTTCTTC	CASSGTGYNEQFF
TRBJ1-5	TRBD1	.	TRBV13	TGTGCCAGCAGCAGGGGGACAGGGGCAAATCAGCCCCAGCATTTT	CASSRGTGANQPQHF
TRBJ2-7	TRBD2	.	TRBV28	TGTGCCAGCAGTGAAGGACTAGCCCGCCTGGCGTACGAGCAGTACTTC	CASSEGLARLAYEQYF
TRBJ2-7	.	once	TRBV19	TGTGCCAGTAGTCCATCAGGAGCGGAAGAAAGCTCCTACGAGCAGTACTTC	CASSPSGAEESSYEQYF
TRBJ1-2	.	.	TRBV5-4	TGTGCCAGCAGCCCCACAGCCCCTAACTATGGCTACACCTTC	CASSPTAPNYGYTF
TRBJ1-5	.	.	TRBV5-6	TGTGCCAGCAGCCCCTGGGGACAAAACAATCAGCCCCAGCATTTT	CASSPWGQNNQPQHF
TRBJ2-1	TRBD2	.	TRBV19	TGTGCCAGTAGTCCGGGACTAGCGGATTCTCATGATGCCTACAATGAGCAGTTCTTC	CASSPGLADSHDAYNEQFF
TRBJ2-1	.	.	TRBV7-8	TGTGCCAGCAGCTTAGTAAGGATCCGCGATAATGAGCAGTTCTTC	CASSLVRIRDNEQFF
TRBJ2-7	.	.	TRBV10-1	TGCGCCACGAGCAAAGGGGGGAGAACCTACGAGCAGTACTTC	CATSKGGRTYEQYF
TRBJ1-2	TRBD1	.	TRBV13	TGTGCCAGCACCCACCCCGGACAGGGGCTCTATGGCTACACCTTC	CASTHPGQGLYGYTF
TRBJ2-3	TRBD2	.	TRBV29-1	TGCAGCGTCCCTCCTAGCGGGAGAAGCACAGATACGCAGTATTTT	CSVPPSGRSTDTQYF
TRBJ1-2	TRBD1	once	TRBV11-2	TGTGCCAGCAGCTCCTGGACAGGGAACTATGGCTACACCTTC	CASSSWTGNYGYTF
TRBJ1-1	.	.	TRBV5-1	TGCGCCAGCAGTTCGACAGGGAACACTGAAGCTTTCTTT	CASSSTGNTEAFF
TRBJ1-1	TRBD1	.	TRBV10-3	TGCGCCGTCAGTCGGACAGGGCTCTCTGAGGCTTTCTTT	CAVSRTGLSEAFF
TRBJ2-7	.	once	TRBV7-6	TGTGCCAGCAGCTTAATGAGCTCCTACGAGCAGTACTTC	CASSLMSSYEQYF
TRBJ2-1	.	.	TRBV7-3	TGTGCCAGCAGCTTAGTCTCATCCAGTGAGCAGTTCTTC	CASSLVSSSEQFF
TRBJ2-1	TRBD2	.	TRBV4-1	TGCGCCAGCAGCCAAGCGGCTAGCGGGAGCTACAATGAGCAGTTCTTC	CASSQAASGSYNEQFF
TRBJ1-2	TRBD1	.	TRBV19	TGTGCCAGTAGTATTGGGACAGCGTACGGCTATGGCTACACCTTC	CASSIGTAYGYGYTF
TRBJ2-3	.	.	TRBV29-1	TGCAGCGTTGACCAGGGCACAGATACGCAGTATTTT	CSVDQGTDTQYF
TRBJ2-7	TRBD2	.	TRBV7-9	TGTGCCAGCAGCTGGACGGGACTAGCGGGAGACGAGCAGTACTTC	CASSWTGLAGDEQYF
TRBJ2-7	TRBD1	.	TRBV2	TGTGCCAGCAGTGGTGACAGGGGACACGCATACCAAGCCTACGAGCAGTACTTC	CASSGDRGHAYQAYEQYF
TRBJ2-1	.	.	TRBV25-1	TGTGCCAGCATAGGCGATACCAGCTCCTACAATGAGCAGTTCTTC	CASIGDTSSYNEQFF
TRBJ2-1	.	.	TRBV28	TGTGCCAGCAGTTTTGTAGCGATCTACAATGAGCAGTTCTTC	CASSFVAIYNEQFF
TRBJ1-4	TRBD1	.	TRBV6-5	TGTGCCAGCAGTTACTCGATGGGACAGGCGAGCGAAAAACTGTTTTTT	CASSYSMGQASEKLFF
TRBJ2-7	.	.	TRBV7-6	TGTGCCAGCAGCAACGGGGCCGAGCAGTACTTC	CASSNGAEQYF